This is a list of T cell receptor beta chains from one sample in a study of control samples from healthy donors and cancer patients. Sequenced by immunoSEQ multiplex PCR; TCRdb stores in-frame clones only, minus some. The sample includes around 86,000 clones, roughly 90% of them seen just once. Sample: PBMCs. The receptors come from a woman aged 55-75 years with head and neck cancer. The CDR3 runs from the conserved cysteine through the conserved F or W. The D gene is left open where the match is weak. Part of the rows lack a size; the others show once, few, many or a class for expanded clones.

V: TRBV4-1
size: NA
J: TRBJ2-1
length: 15
D: NA
CDR3: CASSQGQVNYNEQFF
DNA: TGCGCCAGCAGCCAAGGGCAGGTTAACTACAATGAGCAGTTCTTC

V: TRBV11-2
size: NA
J: TRBJ2-7
length: 15
D: TRBD2
CDR3: CASSYGSGRSYEQYF
DNA: TGTGCCAGCAGCTACGGTAGCGGGCGCTCCTACGAGCAGTACTTC

V: TRBV29-1
size: NA
J: TRBJ1-2
length: 13
D: NA
CDR3: CSVLKDRNYGYTF
DNA: TGCAGCGTCCTCAAGGACAGAAACTATGGCTACACCTTC

V: TRBV2
size: once
J: TRBJ1-1
length: 13
D: NA
CDR3: CASRRTLNTEAFF
DNA: TGTGCCAGCAGAAGGACACTTAACACTGAAGCTTTCTTT

V: TRBV6-5
size: once
J: TRBJ1-1
length: 13
D: NA
CDR3: CASTMGRNTEAFF
DNA: TGTGCCAGCACCATGGGGAGAAACACTGAAGCTTTCTTT

V: TRBV25-1
size: NA
J: TRBJ1-4
length: 16
D: TRBD1
CDR3: CASSEYWGTDNEKLFF
DNA: TGTGCCAGCAGTGAATATTGGGGGACAGATAATGAAAAACTGTTTTTT

V: TRBV19
size: once
J: TRBJ1-2
length: 14
D: TRBD1
CDR3: CASSMLQGVTGYTF
DNA: TGTGCCAGTAGTATGTTACAGGGGGTTACCGGCTACACCTTC

V: TRBV19
size: NA
J: TRBJ2-5
length: 15
D: NA
CDR3: CASSINGGNQETQYF
DNA: TGTGCCAGTAGTATTAATGGAGGGAACCAAGAGACCCAGTACTTC

V: TRBV3-1/TRBV3-2
size: once
J: TRBJ2-3
length: 15
D: NA
CDR3: CASSQLLGGTDTQYF
DNA: TGTGCCAGCAGCCAATTGCTGGGGGGCACAGATACGCAGTATTTT

V: TRBV11-2
size: NA
J: TRBJ2-7
length: 19
D: TRBD2
CDR3: CASSSIGLAGGMLAYEQYF
DNA: TGTGCCAGCAGCTCCATAGGGTTAGCGGGAGGAATGCTTGCCTACGAGCAGTACTTC

V: TRBV9
size: NA
J: TRBJ1-1
length: 16
D: TRBD1
CDR3: CASSAKGTGGNTEAFF
DNA: TGTGCCAGCAGCGCAAAAGGGACAGGGGGTAACACTGAAGCTTTCTTT

V: TRBV24-1
size: NA
J: TRBJ2-1
length: 16
D: TRBD1
CDR3: CATSDAGTGSYNEQFF
DNA: TGTGCCACCAGTGATGCCGGGACAGGATCCTACAATGAGCAGTTCTTC

V: TRBV7-5
size: NA
J: TRBJ2-1
length: 19
D: NA
CDR3: CVRSLAACPPGIIYNEQFF
DNA: TGTGTCAGAAGCTTAGCGGCGTGCCCCCCCGGGATAATTTACAATGAGCAGTTCTTC

V: TRBV4-1
size: NA
J: TRBJ2-2
length: 18
D: TRBD1
CDR3: CASSQEGGDRGWSGELFF
DNA: TGCGCCAGCAGCCAAGAAGGGGGTGACAGGGGTTGGTCCGGGGAGCTGTTTTTT

V: TRBV18
size: NA
J: TRBJ1-1
length: 15
D: NA
CDR3: CASSSTGSGKAEAFF
DNA: TGTGCCAGCTCGAGTACAGGGTCTGGGAAGGCTGAAGCTTTCTTT

V: TRBV5-1
size: NA
J: TRBJ2-3
length: 16
D: NA
CDR3: CASSSERTVSTDTQYF
DNA: TGCGCCAGCAGCTCGGAGAGAACGGTCAGCACAGATACGCAGTATTTT

V: TRBV6-4
size: NA
J: TRBJ2-6
length: 14
D: NA
CDR3: CASSDFSGANVLTF
DNA: TGTGCCAGCAGTGACTTCTCTGGGGCCAACGTCCTGACTTTC

V: TRBV7-2
size: NA
J: TRBJ2-5
length: 15
D: NA
CDR3: CASSLESERWETQYF
DNA: TGTGCCAGCAGCTTAGAATCTGAGAGGTGGGAGACCCAGTACTTC

V: TRBV24-1
size: NA
J: TRBJ2-5
length: 17
D: TRBD2
CDR3: CATSDAGTSGAGETQYF
DNA: TGTGCCACCAGTGATGCTGGGACTAGCGGGGCCGGGGAGACCCAGTACTTC

V: TRBV2
size: NA
J: TRBJ2-1
length: 14
D: TRBD1
CDR3: CARGIRTGRDEQFF
DNA: TGTGCCAGAGGGATCCGGACAGGAAGGGATGAGCAGTTCTTC

V: TRBV18
size: NA
J: TRBJ1-5
length: 15
D: NA
CDR3: CASSPGQGRNQPQHF
DNA: TGTGCCAGCTCACCAGGGCAGGGTCGCAATCAGCCCCAGCATTTT

V: TRBV5-1
size: NA
J: TRBJ2-1
length: 17
D: TRBD1
CDR3: CASSFTGGDISYNEQFF
DNA: TGCGCCAGCAGCTTTACAGGGGGCGATATCAGCTACAATGAGCAGTTCTTC

V: TRBV12-3/TRBV12-4
size: NA
J: TRBJ1-2
length: 13
D: TRBD1
CDR3: CASSRTGSYGYTF
DNA: TGTGCCAGCAGCCGGACAGGATCCTATGGCTACACCTTC

V: TRBV4-3
size: NA
J: TRBJ1-3
length: 17
D: NA
CDR3: CASSRNVGQPEGNTIYF
DNA: TGCGCCAGCAGCCGGAACGTCGGACAACCTGAGGGAAACACCATATATTTT

V: TRBV14
size: NA
J: TRBJ2-7
length: 14
D: NA
CDR3: CASSQLVAGYEQYF
DNA: TGTGCCAGCAGCCAGTTAGTGGCGGGCTACGAGCAGTACTTC

V: TRBV10-3
size: NA
J: TRBJ1-2
length: 15
D: NA
CDR3: CAISDEYKANYGYTF
DNA: TGTGCCATCAGTGACGAGTATAAAGCTAACTATGGCTACACCTTC

V: TRBV19
size: NA
J: TRBJ2-1
length: 14
D: TRBD2
CDR3: CASSSGGRDNEQFF
DNA: TGTGCCAGTAGTAGCGGCGGGAGGGACAATGAGCAGTTCTTC

V: TRBV6-5
size: once
J: TRBJ2-7
length: 15
D: TRBD1
CDR3: CASSYVGTGVREQYF
DNA: TGTGCCAGCAGTTACGTGGGGACAGGGGTTCGCGAGCAGTACTTC

V: TRBV18
size: NA
J: TRBJ1-2
length: 15
D: NA
CDR3: CASSEFRTGTGGYTF
DNA: TGTGCCAGCTCAGAATTCCGGACGGGAACGGGAGGCTACACCTTC

V: TRBV5-1
size: NA
J: TRBJ2-3
length: 12
D: NA
CDR3: CASSGETDTQYF
DNA: TGCGCCAGCAGCGGGGAGACGGATACGCAGTATTTT

V: TRBV6-5
size: NA
J: TRBJ1-1
length: 14
D: NA
CDR3: CASRIDWTGTEAFF
DNA: TGTGCCAGCAGGATCGACTGGACGGGCACTGAAGCTTTCTTT

V: TRBV19
size: NA
J: TRBJ2-3
length: 16
D: NA
CDR3: CASTLSPLASTDTQYF
DNA: TGTGCCAGTACCCTCTCTCCTTTAGCTAGCACAGATACGCAGTATTTT

V: TRBV7-2
size: NA
J: TRBJ2-7
length: 17
D: TRBD2
CDR3: CASSSRREGPGIYEQYF
DNA: TGTGCCAGCAGCTCCAGACGGGAGGGCCCTGGGATATACGAGCAGTACTTC

V: TRBV29-1
size: NA
J: TRBJ2-1
length: 12
D: NA
CDR3: CSVSRSANEQFF
DNA: TGCAGCGTTTCACGTAGCGCCAATGAGCAGTTCTTC

V: TRBV28
size: NA
J: TRBJ1-3
length: 12
D: NA
CDR3: CASSPAGNTIYF
DNA: TGTGCCAGCAGCCCTGCTGGAAACACCATATATTTT

V: TRBV19
size: NA
J: TRBJ2-7
length: 13
D: TRBD2
CDR3: CASSSREGSEQYF
DNA: TGTGCCAGTAGCTCGCGGGAGGGCTCCGAGCAGTACTTC

V: TRBV6-5
size: NA
J: TRBJ2-7
length: 14
D: NA
CDR3: CASSYSRASYEQYF
DNA: TGTGCCAGCAGTTACTCGCGGGCCTCCTACGAGCAGTACTTC

V: TRBV4-3
size: NA
J: TRBJ2-3
length: 15
D: NA
CDR3: CASSQESGSTDTQYF
DNA: TGCGCCAGCAGCCAAGAATCAGGGAGCACAGATACGCAGTATTTT

V: TRBV6-1
size: NA
J: TRBJ2-7
length: 17
D: TRBD2
CDR3: CASSEDLGLAVTYEQYF
DNA: TGTGCCAGCAGTGAAGACCTCGGACTAGCGGTTACCTACGAGCAGTACTTC

V: TRBV10-3
size: NA
J: TRBJ2-2
length: 13
D: NA
CDR3: CAIRQQGPGELFF
DNA: TGTGCCATCAGGCAACAGGGCCCCGGGGAGCTGTTTTTT

V: TRBV24-1
size: NA
J: TRBJ2-1
length: 16
D: NA
CDR3: CATSGSTGYSYNEQFF
DNA: TGTGCCACCAGTGGTAGCACAGGATACTCCTACAATGAGCAGTTCTTC

V: TRBV5-6
size: few
J: TRBJ2-3
length: 11
D: NA
CDR3: CASSLFDTQYF
DNA: TGTGCCAGCAGCTTGTTCGATACGCAGTATTTT

V: TRBV4-2
size: NA
J: TRBJ2-2
length: 16
D: NA
CDR3: CASSQDPPGDTGELFF
DNA: TGTGCCAGCAGCCAAGATCCCCCCGGGGACACCGGGGAGCTGTTTTTT

V: TRBV11-2
size: once
J: TRBJ1-6
length: 15
D: TRBD1
CDR3: CASSPGTAYNSPLHF
DNA: TGTGCCAGCAGCCCCGGGACAGCCTATAATTCACCCCTCCACTTT

V: TRBV15
size: few
J: TRBJ1-2
length: 14
D: TRBD1
CDR3: CATSRVRDREPYTF
DNA: TGTGCCACCAGCAGAGTCCGGGACAGGGAACCCTACACCTTC

V: TRBV27
size: NA
J: TRBJ2-7
length: 14
D: NA
CDR3: CASSPRGTYGEQYF
DNA: TGTGCCAGCAGTCCTAGAGGGACCTATGGGGAGCAGTACTTC

V: TRBV10-3
size: NA
J: TRBJ2-3
length: 15
D: TRBD2
CDR3: CAISEGGSGTDTQYF
DNA: TGTGCCATCAGTGAGGGCGGGAGCGGCACAGATACGCAGTATTTT

V: TRBV7-6
size: NA
J: TRBJ2-7
length: 14
D: NA
CDR3: CASSLAPGTYEQYF
DNA: TGTGCCAGCAGCTTAGCTCCAGGGACCTACGAGCAGTACTTC

V: TRBV20-1
size: once
J: TRBJ2-5
length: 14
D: TRBD2
CDR3: CSASRTSGSETQYF
DNA: TGCAGTGCTAGTAGGACTAGCGGGAGTGAGACCCAGTACTTC

V: TRBV6-2/TRBV6-3
size: NA
J: TRBJ2-3
length: 16
D: NA
CDR3: CASSAGVLVPTDTQYF
DNA: TGTGCCAGCAGCGCTGGGGTTTTGGTACCTACAGATACGCAGTATTTT

V: TRBV6-5
size: NA
J: TRBJ2-5
length: 13
D: NA
CDR3: CASSYSLAGTQYF
DNA: TGTGCCAGCAGTTACTCCTTGGCAGGGACCCAGTACTTC

V: TRBV10-2
size: NA
J: TRBJ2-2
length: 15
D: NA
CDR3: CASRAQGILAGELFF
DNA: TGCGCCAGCAGAGCACAGGGAATTTTGGCCGGGGAGCTGTTTTTT

V: TRBV19
size: NA
J: TRBJ2-2
length: 13
D: NA
CDR3: CASSMGSAGELFF
DNA: TGTGCCAGTAGTATGGGGTCCGCCGGGGAGCTGTTTTTT

V: TRBV14
size: once
J: TRBJ2-5
length: 14
D: NA
CDR3: CASSVPALVETQYF
DNA: TGTGCCAGCAGTGTTCCCGCATTGGTAGAGACCCAGTACTTC

V: TRBV6-5
size: NA
J: TRBJ2-2
length: 15
D: NA
CDR3: CASRGGPGTTGELFF
DNA: TGTGCCAGCAGGGGCGGGCCAGGGACCACCGGGGAGCTGTTTTTT

V: TRBV5-1
size: NA
J: TRBJ2-7
length: 15
D: NA
CDR3: CASSYTGQKNYEQYF
DNA: TGCGCCAGCAGCTATACGGGGCAGAAAAATTACGAGCAGTACTTC

V: TRBV5-1
size: NA
J: TRBJ1-5
length: 15
D: NA
CDR3: CASSLDPGAGQPQHF
DNA: TGCGCCAGCAGCTTGGACCCGGGAGCAGGGCAGCCCCAGCATTTT

V: TRBV5-1
size: NA
J: TRBJ1-4
length: 13
D: TRBD1
CDR3: CASSVDRGEKLFF
DNA: TGCGCCAGCAGCGTAGACAGGGGTGAAAAACTGTTTTTT